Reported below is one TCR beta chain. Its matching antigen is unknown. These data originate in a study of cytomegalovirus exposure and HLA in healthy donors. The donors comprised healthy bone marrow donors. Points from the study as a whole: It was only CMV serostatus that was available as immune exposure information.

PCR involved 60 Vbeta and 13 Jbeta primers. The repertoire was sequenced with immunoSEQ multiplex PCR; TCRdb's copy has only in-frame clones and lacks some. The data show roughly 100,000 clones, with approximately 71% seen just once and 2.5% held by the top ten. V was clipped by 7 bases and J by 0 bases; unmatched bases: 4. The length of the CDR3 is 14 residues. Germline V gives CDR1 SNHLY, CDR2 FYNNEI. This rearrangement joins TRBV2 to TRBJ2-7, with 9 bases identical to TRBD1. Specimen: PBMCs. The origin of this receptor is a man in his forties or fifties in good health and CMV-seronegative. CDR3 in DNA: TGTGCCAGCAACCGGGACAGGGACTCCTACGAGCAGTACTTC. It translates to CASNRDRDSYEQYF.